This is a list of T cell receptor beta chains from one sample in a study of STAT3 mutations in large granular lymphocyte leukemia. Some clones are missing from TCRdb's copy, which holds only in-frame ones; the method was immunoSEQ multiplex PCR. The sample lists 30,000 to 35,000 clones, about 74% occurring once. Material for sequencing was peripheral blood mononuclear cells. These receptors were taken from a woman aged 50 to 60 with T-cell large granular lymphocyte leukemia. Some clones in this sample may be carry-over from other donors' samples. The CDR3 runs from the conserved cysteine through the conserved F or W. The D gene is left open where the match is weak. Where a row states a size, it is once, few, many or the class of an expanded clone; other rows omit it.

j_gene: TRBJ2-3
d_gene: -
v_gene: TRBV5-1
abundance: medium-sized
len: 14
CDR3nt: TGCGCCAGCAATCCTTCGGGGGATACAGATACGCAGTATTTT
CDR3aa: CASNPSGDTDTQYF

j_gene: TRBJ1-3
d_gene: TRBD1
v_gene: TRBV18
abundance: -
len: 15
CDR3nt: TGTGCCAGCTCGCCGACAGGGGCAAAAGGGAACACCATATATTTT
CDR3aa: CASSPTGAKGNTIYF

j_gene: TRBJ1-1
d_gene: -
v_gene: TRBV29-1
abundance: -
len: 13
CDR3nt: TGCAGCGTTGATGGGGGATTGAACACTGAAGCTTTCTTT
CDR3aa: CSVDGGLNTEAFF

j_gene: TRBJ2-2
d_gene: -
v_gene: TRBV30
abundance: -
len: 12
CDR3nt: TGTGCCTGGAGTACAGGAACCGGGGAGCTGTTTTTT
CDR3aa: CAWSTGTGELFF

j_gene: TRBJ2-3
d_gene: -
v_gene: TRBV7-9
abundance: -
len: 15
CDR3nt: TGTGCCAGCAGTTTCCGGTCCGGTTACACAGATACGCAGTATTTT
CDR3aa: CASSFRSGYTDTQYF

j_gene: TRBJ2-2
d_gene: TRBD1
v_gene: TRBV7-2
abundance: -
len: 13
CDR3nt: TGTGCCAGCAGCCGCGACAGGGCCGGGGAGCTGTTTTTT
CDR3aa: CASSRDRAGELFF

j_gene: TRBJ2-3
d_gene: TRBD2
v_gene: TRBV18
abundance: -
len: 17
CDR3nt: TGTGCCAGCTCACCAATCTCTAGCGGGAGACCTACAGATACGCAGTATTTT
CDR3aa: CASSPISSGRPTDTQYF

j_gene: TRBJ1-5
d_gene: -
v_gene: TRBV7-9
abundance: -
len: 16
CDR3nt: TGTGCCAGCAGCCCTACTGGACAGTCCCCCGGACAGCCCCAGCATTTT
CDR3aa: CASSPTGQSPGQPQHF

j_gene: TRBJ2-7
d_gene: TRBD1
v_gene: TRBV9
abundance: -
len: 14
CDR3nt: TGTGCCAGCAGCGCAAGGACAGGGTCGGACGAGCAGTACTTC
CDR3aa: CASSARTGSDEQYF

j_gene: TRBJ1-2
d_gene: TRBD1
v_gene: TRBV5-6
abundance: -
len: 17
CDR3nt: TGTGCCAGCAGCACTGGAGGGACAGGGCAGGTCCGCTATGGCTACACCTTC
CDR3aa: CASSTGGTGQVRYGYTF

j_gene: TRBJ1-2
d_gene: -
v_gene: TRBV13
abundance: -
len: 12
CDR3nt: TGTGCCAGCAGCTCAATCGGTTATGGCTACACCTTC
CDR3aa: CASSSIGYGYTF

j_gene: TRBJ1-5
d_gene: -
v_gene: TRBV7-9
abundance: few
len: 14
CDR3nt: TGTGCCAGCAGCGGCCGGGACAGCAATCAGCCCCAGCATTTT
CDR3aa: CASSGRDSNQPQHF

j_gene: TRBJ2-3
d_gene: TRBD1
v_gene: TRBV27
abundance: -
len: 16
CDR3nt: TGTGCCAGCAGCCCGGGGACAGTAACTAGCACAGATACGCAGTATTTT
CDR3aa: CASSPGTVTSTDTQYF

j_gene: TRBJ1-5
d_gene: -
v_gene: TRBV7-2
abundance: few
len: 13
CDR3nt: TGTGCCACTGGGTTGGGCCGGAATCAGCCCCAGCATTTT
CDR3aa: CATGLGRNQPQHF

j_gene: TRBJ2-3
d_gene: TRBD2
v_gene: TRBV5-1
abundance: -
len: 16
CDR3nt: TGCGCCAGCAGCGTGGGACTAGCGGGAGCGATAGATACGCAGTATTTT
CDR3aa: CASSVGLAGAIDTQYF

j_gene: TRBJ2-5
d_gene: -
v_gene: TRBV7-2
abundance: -
len: 14
CDR3nt: TGTGCCAGCAGCTTCAGGCAGGGGATCGCGACCCAGTACTTC
CDR3aa: CASSFRQGIATQYF

j_gene: TRBJ1-2
d_gene: -
v_gene: TRBV7-2
abundance: -
len: 13
CDR3nt: TGTGCCAGCAGCTCCCTGCGCTATGTGGGGGGCACCTTC
CDR3aa: CASSSLRYVGGTF

j_gene: TRBJ1-2
d_gene: TRBD1
v_gene: TRBV6-5
abundance: -
len: 14
CDR3nt: TGTGCCAGCAGCCGGGGACAGGAAAGTGGGGGCTACACCTTC
CDR3aa: CASSRGQESGGYTF

j_gene: TRBJ1-1
d_gene: -
v_gene: TRBV18
abundance: -
len: 14
CDR3nt: TGTGCCAGCTCACCGACGGGGAGGAACACTGAAGCTTTCTTT
CDR3aa: CASSPTGRNTEAFF

j_gene: TRBJ2-1
d_gene: -
v_gene: TRBV7-3
abundance: few
len: 13
CDR3nt: TGTGCCAGCAGCTTAGACTCCTACAATGAGCAGTTCTTC
CDR3aa: CASSLDSYNEQFF

j_gene: TRBJ1-1
d_gene: TRBD1
v_gene: TRBV7-9
abundance: -
len: 18
CDR3nt: TGTGCCAGCAGCTCCCCGGGACAGGGTATAGGCATGAACACTGAAGCTTTCTTT
CDR3aa: CASSSPGQGIGMNTEAFF

j_gene: TRBJ1-4
d_gene: -
v_gene: TRBV5-1
abundance: -
len: 13
CDR3nt: TGCGCCAGCAGCTTGGGGATAAATGAAAAACTGTTTTTT
CDR3aa: CASSLGINEKLFF

j_gene: TRBJ2-5
d_gene: TRBD2
v_gene: TRBV18
abundance: -
len: 16
CDR3nt: TGTGCCAGCTCCCCTGGACTAGCGGGAGTCGAAGAGACCCAGTACTTC
CDR3aa: CASSPGLAGVEETQYF

j_gene: TRBJ1-1
d_gene: TRBD1
v_gene: TRBV19
abundance: -
len: 16
CDR3nt: TGTGCCAGTAGTGGGACAGGGAGAGTGGATAACACTGAAGCTTTCTTT
CDR3aa: CASSGTGRVDNTEAFF

j_gene: TRBJ2-6
d_gene: -
v_gene: TRBV18
abundance: -
len: 16
CDR3nt: TGTGCCAGCTCACCTCAGGGCAGCTCTGGGGCCAACGTCCTGACTTTC
CDR3aa: CASSPQGSSGANVLTF

j_gene: TRBJ2-1
d_gene: -
v_gene: TRBV6-6
abundance: once
len: 14
CDR3nt: TGTGCCAGCAGTTACGTGGATACCTACAATGAGCAGTTCTTC
CDR3aa: CASSYVDTYNEQFF

j_gene: TRBJ2-7
d_gene: -
v_gene: TRBV7-8
abundance: -
len: 13
CDR3nt: TGTGCCAGCAGCCGGGACGCTTTCTACGAGCAGTACTTC
CDR3aa: CASSRDAFYEQYF

j_gene: TRBJ2-5
d_gene: -
v_gene: TRBV25-1
abundance: -
len: 15
CDR3nt: TGTGTCAGAAGGGGCCCCAAAGGGGACCAAGAGACCCAGTACTTC
CDR3aa: CVRRGPKGDQETQYF

j_gene: TRBJ2-7
d_gene: -
v_gene: TRBV28
abundance: -
len: 14
CDR3nt: TGTGCCAGCAGTTTTATGGGGGGACCATACGAGCAGTACTTC
CDR3aa: CASSFMGGPYEQYF

j_gene: TRBJ1-4
d_gene: -
v_gene: TRBV19
abundance: few
len: 12
CDR3nt: TGTGCCAGTAGTATCGGGGGAAAAAAACTGTTTTTT
CDR3aa: CASSIGGKKLFF

j_gene: TRBJ2-1
d_gene: TRBD1
v_gene: TRBV13
abundance: -
len: 18
CDR3nt: TGTGCCAGCAGCGCGGGACAGGGGGACTTTGGGCCACTCAATGAGCAGTTCTTC
CDR3aa: CASSAGQGDFGPLNEQFF

j_gene: TRBJ2-2
d_gene: TRBD2
v_gene: TRBV9
abundance: few
len: 17
CDR3nt: TGTGCCAGCAGCGCGTACGGGACTAGCGGGAGAACCGGGGAGCTGTTTTTT
CDR3aa: CASSAYGTSGRTGELFF

j_gene: TRBJ2-2
d_gene: TRBD2
v_gene: TRBV5-8
abundance: -
len: 18
CDR3nt: TGTGCCAGCAGCTTGGCGGGAGGCCCCTCCTTTAACACCGGGGAGCTGTTTTTT
CDR3aa: CASSLAGGPSFNTGELFF

j_gene: TRBJ2-3
d_gene: -
v_gene: TRBV7-6
abundance: -
len: 14
CDR3nt: TGTGCCAGCAGCCCTTCAACGGGGGCCAATACGCAGTATTTT
CDR3aa: CASSPSTGANTQYF

j_gene: TRBJ2-1
d_gene: -
v_gene: TRBV7-9
abundance: -
len: 12
CDR3nt: TGTGCCAGCAGCCGGAAAGCCGATGAGCAGTTCTTC
CDR3aa: CASSRKADEQFF

j_gene: TRBJ2-2
d_gene: -
v_gene: TRBV29-1
abundance: -
len: 14
CDR3nt: TGCAGCGTTATGTTTCGGACGGACACCGGGGAGCTGTTTTTT
CDR3aa: CSVMFRTDTGELFF

j_gene: TRBJ1-2
d_gene: TRBD1
v_gene: TRBV15
abundance: -
len: 14
CDR3nt: TGTGCCACCAGCATTTTACAGGGGGCTAGTGGCTACACCTTC
CDR3aa: CATSILQGASGYTF

j_gene: TRBJ2-5
d_gene: TRBD1
v_gene: TRBV18
abundance: -
len: 15
CDR3nt: TGTGCCAGCTCCCGACAGGGGTATTTCCAAGAGACCCAGTACTTC
CDR3aa: CASSRQGYFQETQYF

j_gene: TRBJ1-1
d_gene: -
v_gene: TRBV6-5
abundance: once
len: 15
CDR3nt: TGTGCCAGCAGTTACTCTCGTGACGCAAACACTGAAGCTTTCTTT
CDR3aa: CASSYSRDANTEAFF

j_gene: TRBJ2-3
d_gene: -
v_gene: TRBV27
abundance: once
len: 14
CDR3nt: TGTGCCAGCAGTTTAGCGGCCCGAGCTTATACGCAGTATTTT
CDR3aa: CASSLAARAYTQYF

j_gene: TRBJ2-7
d_gene: TRBD1
v_gene: TRBV5-4
abundance: -
len: 13
CDR3nt: TGTGCCAGCAGCTCAGACAGGGGCTACGAGCAGTACTTC
CDR3aa: CASSSDRGYEQYF

j_gene: TRBJ2-7
d_gene: TRBD1
v_gene: TRBV5-6
abundance: -
len: 15
CDR3nt: TGTGCCAGCAGCCCGGTGGACAGGGAGAACCACGAGCAGTACTTC
CDR3aa: CASSPVDRENHEQYF

j_gene: TRBJ1-5
d_gene: TRBD1
v_gene: TRBV6-5
abundance: -
len: 14
CDR3nt: TGTGCCAGCAGTAAACAGGGGGCCCATCAGCCCCAGCATTTT
CDR3aa: CASSKQGAHQPQHF

j_gene: TRBJ2-4
d_gene: -
v_gene: TRBV6-6
abundance: -
len: 13
CDR3nt: TGTGCCAGCAGTTACGGACAGCGGGACATTCAGTACTTC
CDR3aa: CASSYGQRDIQYF

j_gene: TRBJ2-5
d_gene: -
v_gene: TRBV11-2
abundance: -
len: 14
CDR3nt: TGTGCCAGCAGCCGACCTAGGGGTACGGCGACCCAGTACTTC
CDR3aa: CASSRPRGTATQYF

j_gene: TRBJ1-5
d_gene: -
v_gene: TRBV18
abundance: -
len: 16
CDR3nt: TGTGCCAGCTCACCGCAGACGGGGCGCGGAGGGCAGCCCCAGCATTTT
CDR3aa: CASSPQTGRGGQPQHF

j_gene: TRBJ2-1
d_gene: -
v_gene: TRBV4-3
abundance: -
len: 14
CDR3nt: TGCGCCAGCAGCCAAGATGGGCGTAGGGATGAGCAGTTCTTC
CDR3aa: CASSQDGRRDEQFF

j_gene: TRBJ2-7
d_gene: TRBD1
v_gene: TRBV19
abundance: -
len: 15
CDR3nt: TGTGCCAGTAGTATAAATACAGGGGGGACCTACGAGCAGTACTTC
CDR3aa: CASSINTGGTYEQYF

j_gene: TRBJ2-7
d_gene: TRBD1
v_gene: TRBV28
abundance: -
len: 13
CDR3nt: TGTGCCAGCAGGGAAACAGGGGCTCACGAGCAGTACTTC
CDR3aa: CASRETGAHEQYF

j_gene: TRBJ2-1
d_gene: TRBD2
v_gene: TRBV19
abundance: -
len: 15
CDR3nt: TGTGCCAGTAGGAAGACTAGCGGGAGTCGGGGTGAGCAGTTCTTC
CDR3aa: CASRKTSGSRGEQFF

j_gene: TRBJ1-1
d_gene: TRBD1
v_gene: TRBV29-1
abundance: -
len: 12
CDR3nt: TGCAGCGTTGGGGACAGGGCTGCTGAAGCTTTCTTT
CDR3aa: CSVGDRAAEAFF

j_gene: TRBJ1-1
d_gene: -
v_gene: TRBV6-4
abundance: -
len: 13
CDR3nt: TGTGCCAGCAAAGGACCGACGAACACTGAAGCTTTCTTT
CDR3aa: CASKGPTNTEAFF

j_gene: TRBJ2-3
d_gene: -
v_gene: TRBV4-3
abundance: -
len: 16
CDR3nt: TGCGCCAGCAGCCAAGACAGATCCAGGGTTACAGATACGCAGTATTTT
CDR3aa: CASSQDRSRVTDTQYF

j_gene: TRBJ1-5
d_gene: -
v_gene: TRBV2
abundance: -
len: 13
CDR3nt: TGTGCCAGCAGTGACCCCGGACAGTTGCCCCAGCATTTT
CDR3aa: CASSDPGQLPQHF

j_gene: TRBJ1-4
d_gene: -
v_gene: TRBV7-9
abundance: -
len: 16
CDR3nt: TGTGCCAGCAGCCACACTAATCAGGGGAACGGTGAAAAACTGTTTTTT
CDR3aa: CASSHTNQGNGEKLFF

j_gene: TRBJ2-2
d_gene: -
v_gene: TRBV5-6
abundance: -
len: 15
CDR3nt: TGTGCCAGCAGCAGAACAGGGTTATACACCGGGGAGCTGTTTTTT
CDR3aa: CASSRTGLYTGELFF

j_gene: TRBJ1-2
d_gene: -
v_gene: TRBV18
abundance: -
len: 16
CDR3nt: TGTGCCAGCTCACCACCCCAAAGGGTCGGGGCAGAAGGCTACACCTTC
CDR3aa: CASSPPQRVGAEGYTF

j_gene: TRBJ2-6
d_gene: TRBD1
v_gene: TRBV7-9
abundance: -
len: 15
CDR3nt: TGTGCCAGCAGCTCCGACAGGGCCGGGGCCAACGTCCTGACTTTC
CDR3aa: CASSSDRAGANVLTF

j_gene: TRBJ2-7
d_gene: -
v_gene: TRBV6-5
abundance: -
len: 14
CDR3nt: TGTGCCAGCAGTTATACAGGGCCGGTGTACGAGCAGTACTTC
CDR3aa: CASSYTGPVYEQYF

j_gene: TRBJ2-7
d_gene: -
v_gene: TRBV19
abundance: -
len: 10
CDR3nt: TGTGCCAGTAGTAGCTGGGGGGAGTACTTC
CDR3aa: CASSSWGEYF